This entry lists 8 T cell receptor beta chains sequenced from one sample in a study of T-cell reconstitution after alpha-beta-depleted transplantation in children. Preparing the TCRbeta library involved the use of unique molecular identifiers. MiXCR was run by TCRdb on the PCR reads, yielding one entry per CDR3 protein. The data show 490,000 or so distinct CDR3 sequences, with around 13% seen just once and under 7% held by the top ten. The sequences come from PBMCs from the stem cell graft donor, collected from the stem cell graft. The source is a human donor who donated a stem cell graft to a child with combined immunodeficiency.

Many counts were recorded for this clonotype. V usage is TRBV29-1 and J usage is TRBJ2-1, with unresolved D. V lost 0 bases, J lost 14 bases, and 2 bases lay in between. This CDR3 has 8 residues. Germline CDR1 SQVTM, CDR2 ANQGSEA. CDR3 in DNA: TGCAGCGTTGAAGAAGAGTTCTTC. Translation gives CSVEEEFF.

This clonotype was seen many times. The chain employs TRBV4-2 and TRBJ2-3; D gene unclear. Trimming left V 0 bases short and J 6 bases short, with 7 bases between. This CDR3 spans 13 amino acids. From germline, CDR1 is LGHNA and CDR2 YNFKEQ. Here the CDR3 reads CASSQEVGDTQYF. DNA of the CDR3: TGTGCCAGCAGCCAAGAAGTTGGGGATACGCAGTATTTT.

In its sample, this clonotype was seen many times. CDR3 in DNA: TGTGCCAGCAGTTACAAAGAAGGGCGCCAATACACGCAGTATTTT. Amino acids: CASSYKEGRQYTQYF. V gene TRBV6-5 combines with J gene TRBJ2-3; D gene unclear. The CDR3 consists of 15 residues. Trimming cost V 2 bases and J 9 bases, with 18 bases left between them. Germline V gene lookup returns CDR1 MNHEY and CDR2 SVGAGI.

This clonotype was recorded many times. V gene TRBV4-3 combines with J gene TRBJ2-1, with D maybe TRBD2 (6 bases). The CDR3 covers 11 residues. Per the germline V gene, CDR1 is LGHNA and CDR2 is YSLEER. V was pared by 5 bases and J by 9 bases, with 8 bases between. The CDR3 spells CASSNGGEQFF. In nucleotides, the CDR3 is TGCGCCAGCAGCAACGGGGGTGAGCAGTTCTTC.

This clonotype was seen a few times. The chain combines TRBV7-2 with TRBJ2-7; 13 nucleotides agree with TRBD2. The CDR3 consists of 17 residues. The germline V gene has CDR1 SGHTA and CDR2 FQGNSA. The V segment lost 4 bases and the J segment 2 bases; nucleotides outside the gene matches: 8. The CDR3 region has the DNA TGTGCCAGCAGCTCCTCGGGGACTAGCGGGATCCCCTACGAGCAGTACTTC. It yields the protein CASSSSGTSGIPYEQYF.

This clonotype was detected ten times or more. This CDR3 is CASSFSGGPSEQFF. CDR3 nucleotides: TGTGCCAGCAGTTTCTCGGGGGGGCCATCTGAGCAGTTCTTC. The chain recombines TRBV12-3 or TRBV12-4 with TRBJ2-1; 8 nucleotides line up with TRBD2. Trimming at V came to 3 bases and at J to 9 bases, leaving 7 bases not matched to a gene. This CDR3 is 14 amino acids long.

The rearrangement links TRBV10-3 to TRBJ2-6; D perhaps matches TRBD1 (5 bases). The V end lost 5 bases, the J end lost 3 bases, and 11 bases lay between the germline ends. Germline V CDR1 and CDR2: ENHRY, SYGVKD. This CDR3 is built from 15 residues. The CDR3 region is CAISSRVGGANVLTF. CDR3 DNA sequence: TGTGCCATCAGTAGCAGGGTCGGTGGGGCCAACGTCCTGACTTTC.

This clonotype was recorded only once. The genes are TRBV30 and TRBJ2-5; 8 nucleotides agree with TRBD2. This CDR3 is 15 amino acids long. The V segment lost 4 bases and the J segment 5 bases; nucleotides outside the gene matches: 12. Germline-derived CDR1 and CDR2 are GTSNPN and SVGIG (reference sequence). The CDR3 DNA follows: TGTGCCTGGAATCCAACGGGAGGGACCAAGGAGACCCAGTACTTC. Translated: CAWNPTGGTKETQYF.